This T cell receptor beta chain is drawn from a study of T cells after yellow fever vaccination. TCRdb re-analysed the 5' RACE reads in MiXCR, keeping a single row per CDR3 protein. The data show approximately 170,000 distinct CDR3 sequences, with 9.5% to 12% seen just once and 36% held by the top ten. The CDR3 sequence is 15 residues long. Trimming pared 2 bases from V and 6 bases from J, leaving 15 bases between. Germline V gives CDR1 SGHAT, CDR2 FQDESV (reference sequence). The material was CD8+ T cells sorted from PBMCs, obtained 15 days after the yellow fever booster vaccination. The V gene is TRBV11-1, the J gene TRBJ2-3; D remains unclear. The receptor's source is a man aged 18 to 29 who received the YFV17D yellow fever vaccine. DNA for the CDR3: TGTGCCAGCAGCTTAACCTCTCATAGAGCGGATACGCAGTATTTT. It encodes CASSLTSHRADTQYF.